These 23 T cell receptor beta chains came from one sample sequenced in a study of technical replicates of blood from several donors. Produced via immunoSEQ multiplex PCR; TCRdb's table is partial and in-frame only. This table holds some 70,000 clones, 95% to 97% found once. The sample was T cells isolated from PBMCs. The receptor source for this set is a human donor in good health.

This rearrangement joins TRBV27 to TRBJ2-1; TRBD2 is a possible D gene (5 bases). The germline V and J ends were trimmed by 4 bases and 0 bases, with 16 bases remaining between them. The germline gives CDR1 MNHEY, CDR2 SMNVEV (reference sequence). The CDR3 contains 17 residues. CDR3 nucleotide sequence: TGTGCCAGCAGTTCGGCCTTTGCGGGCGACTCCTACAATGAGCAGTTCTTC. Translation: CASSSAFAGDSYNEQFF.

CDR3: CASSQAVHGDEQYF. DNA of the CDR3: TGCGCCAGCAGCCAAGCCGTCCACGGGGACGAGCAGTACTTC. The chain has TRBV4-3 and TRBJ2-7; D perhaps matches TRBD2 (5 bases). The V gene lost 1 base and the J gene lost 5 bases, with 12 bases spanning the gap. This CDR3 is 14 amino acids long. Per the germline V gene, CDR1 is LGHNA and CDR2 is YSLEER.

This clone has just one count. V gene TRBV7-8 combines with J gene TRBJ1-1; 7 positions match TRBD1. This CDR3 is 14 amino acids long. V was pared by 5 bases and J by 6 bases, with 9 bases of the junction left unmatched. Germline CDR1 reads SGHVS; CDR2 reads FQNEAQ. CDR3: CASSLGTASPEAFF. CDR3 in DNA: TGTGCCAGCAGCCTGGGGACAGCGAGTCCTGAAGCTTTCTTT.

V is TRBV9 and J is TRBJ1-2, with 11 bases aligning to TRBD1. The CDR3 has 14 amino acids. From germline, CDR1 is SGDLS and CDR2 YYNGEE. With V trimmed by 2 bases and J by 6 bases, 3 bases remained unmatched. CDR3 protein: CASSVGQGVNGYTF. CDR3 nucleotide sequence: TGTGCCAGCAGCGTGGGACAGGGGGTAAATGGCTACACCTTC.

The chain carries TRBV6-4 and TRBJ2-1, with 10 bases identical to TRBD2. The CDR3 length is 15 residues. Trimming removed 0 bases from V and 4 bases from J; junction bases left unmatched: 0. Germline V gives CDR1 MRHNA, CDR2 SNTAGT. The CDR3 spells CASSDSTSGYNEQFF. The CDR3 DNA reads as TGTGCCAGCAGTGACTCGACTAGCGGGTACAATGAGCAGTTCTTC.

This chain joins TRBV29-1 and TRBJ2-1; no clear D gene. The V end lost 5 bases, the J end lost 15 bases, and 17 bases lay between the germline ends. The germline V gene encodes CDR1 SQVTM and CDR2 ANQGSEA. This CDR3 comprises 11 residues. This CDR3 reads CSVSTHLETFF. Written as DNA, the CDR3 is TGCAGCGTTTCCACCCACTTGGAGACGTTCTTC.

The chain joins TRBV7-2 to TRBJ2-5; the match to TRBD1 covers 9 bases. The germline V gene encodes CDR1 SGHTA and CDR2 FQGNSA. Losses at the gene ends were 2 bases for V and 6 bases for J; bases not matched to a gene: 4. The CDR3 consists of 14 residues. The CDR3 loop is CASSLLGQGKTQYF. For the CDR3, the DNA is TGTGCCAGCAGCTTATTGGGACAGGGAAAGACCCAGTACTTC.

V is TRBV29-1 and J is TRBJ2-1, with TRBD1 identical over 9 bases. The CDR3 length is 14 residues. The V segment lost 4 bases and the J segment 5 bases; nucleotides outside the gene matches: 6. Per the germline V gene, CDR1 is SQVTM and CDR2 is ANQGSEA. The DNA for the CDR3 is TGCAGCGTTGCTCGGGACAGGGACAACAATGAGCAGTTCTTC. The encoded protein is CSVARDRDNNEQFF.

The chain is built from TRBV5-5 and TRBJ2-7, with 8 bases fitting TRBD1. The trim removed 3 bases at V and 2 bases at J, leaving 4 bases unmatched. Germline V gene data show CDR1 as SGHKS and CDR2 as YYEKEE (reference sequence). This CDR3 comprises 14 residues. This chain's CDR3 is CASSSMTGAYEQYF. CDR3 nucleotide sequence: TGTGCCAGCAGCTCGATGACAGGGGCCTACGAGCAGTACTTC.

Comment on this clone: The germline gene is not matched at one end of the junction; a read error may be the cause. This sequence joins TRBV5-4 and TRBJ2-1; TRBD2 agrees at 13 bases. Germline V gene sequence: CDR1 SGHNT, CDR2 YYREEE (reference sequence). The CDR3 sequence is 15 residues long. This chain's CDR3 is CASRLGGTSGTGQFF. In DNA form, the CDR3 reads TGTGCCAGCAGATTGGGTGGGACTAGCGGGACGGGGCAGTTCTTC.

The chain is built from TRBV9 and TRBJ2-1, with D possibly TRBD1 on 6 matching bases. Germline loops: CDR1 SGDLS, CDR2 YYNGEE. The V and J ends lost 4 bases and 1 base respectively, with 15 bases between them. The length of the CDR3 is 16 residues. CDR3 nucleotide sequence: TGTGCCAGCAGCCCCATGGGACAAGTATCCTACAATGAGCAGTTCTTC. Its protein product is CASSPMGQVSYNEQFF.

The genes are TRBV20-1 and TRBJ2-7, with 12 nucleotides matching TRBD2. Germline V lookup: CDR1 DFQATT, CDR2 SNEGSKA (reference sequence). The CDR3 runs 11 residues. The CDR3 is CGGLAGYEQYF. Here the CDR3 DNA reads TGCGGAGGACTAGCGGGATACGAGCAGTACTTC.

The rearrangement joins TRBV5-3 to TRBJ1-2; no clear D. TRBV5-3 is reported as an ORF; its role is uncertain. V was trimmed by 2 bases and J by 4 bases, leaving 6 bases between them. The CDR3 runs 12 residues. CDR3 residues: CARSLTGYGYTF. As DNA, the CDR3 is TGTGCCAGAAGCTTAACCGGCTATGGCTACACCTTC.

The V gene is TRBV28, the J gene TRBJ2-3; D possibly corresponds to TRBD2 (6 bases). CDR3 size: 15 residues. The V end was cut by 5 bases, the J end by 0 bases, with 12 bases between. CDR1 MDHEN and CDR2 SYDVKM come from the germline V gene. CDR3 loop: CASSLTSHSTDTQYF. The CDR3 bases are TGTGCCAGCAGTCTTACTAGCCATAGCACAGATACGCAGTATTTT.

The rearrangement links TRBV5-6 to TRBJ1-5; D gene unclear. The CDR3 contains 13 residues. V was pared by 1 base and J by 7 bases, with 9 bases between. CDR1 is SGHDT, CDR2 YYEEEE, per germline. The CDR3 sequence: CASSLWGGQPQHF. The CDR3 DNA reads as TGTGCCAGCAGCTTGTGGGGAGGCCAGCCCCAGCATTTT.

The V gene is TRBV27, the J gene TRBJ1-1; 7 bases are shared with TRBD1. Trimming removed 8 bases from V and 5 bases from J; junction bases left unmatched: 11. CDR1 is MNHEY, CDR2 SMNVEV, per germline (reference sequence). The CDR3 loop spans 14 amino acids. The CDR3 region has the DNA TGTGCCAGCGCGACAGGGACCCGACGGACTGAAGCTTTCTTT. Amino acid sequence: CASATGTRRTEAFF.

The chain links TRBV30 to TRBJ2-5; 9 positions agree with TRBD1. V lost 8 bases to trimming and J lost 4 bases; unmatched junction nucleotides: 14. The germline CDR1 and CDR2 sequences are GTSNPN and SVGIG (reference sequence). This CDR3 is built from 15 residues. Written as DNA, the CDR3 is TGTGCCACCGTGGGCGGGACAGGGCCAAGAGAGACCCAGTACTTC. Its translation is CATVGGTGPRETQYF.

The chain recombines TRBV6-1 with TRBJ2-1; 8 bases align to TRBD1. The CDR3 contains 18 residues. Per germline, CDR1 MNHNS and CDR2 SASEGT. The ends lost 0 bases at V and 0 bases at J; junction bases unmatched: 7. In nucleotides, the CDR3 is TGTGCCAGCAGTGAAGCGGGATACGGGACAGGCTCCTACAATGAGCAGTTCTTC. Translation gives CASSEAGYGTGSYNEQFF.

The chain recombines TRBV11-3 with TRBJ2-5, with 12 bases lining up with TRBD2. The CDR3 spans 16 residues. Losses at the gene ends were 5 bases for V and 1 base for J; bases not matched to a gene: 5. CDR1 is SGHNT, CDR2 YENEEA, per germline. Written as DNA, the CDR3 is TGTGCCAGCAGCCCTCGACTAGCGGGAGCCCAAGAGACCCAGTACTTC. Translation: CASSPRLAGAQETQYF. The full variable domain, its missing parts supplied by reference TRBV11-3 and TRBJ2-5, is EAGVVQSPRYKIIEKKQPVAFWCNPISGHNTLYWYLQNLGQGPELLIRYENEEAVDDSQLPKDRFSAERLKGVDSTLKIQPAELGDSAVYLCASSPRLAGAQETQYFGPGTRLLVL.

CDR3 amino acids: CASSLEASGGEYEQYF. CDR3 in DNA: TGTGCCAGCAGCTTAGAGGCTAGCGGAGGGGAGTACGAGCAGTACTTC. V usage is TRBV7-2 and J usage is TRBJ2-7, with 7 nucleotides matching TRBD2. The CDR3 contains 16 residues. Germline loops: CDR1 SGHTA, CDR2 FQGNSA. V shed 1 base, J shed 4 bases, and the junction held 10 bases outside the gene matches. Combining the CDR3 with reference TRBV7-2 and TRBJ2-7 gives the whole variable domain GAGVSQSPSNKVTEKGKDVELRCDPISGHTALYWYRQSLGQGLEFLIYFQGNSAPDKSGLPSDRFSAERTGGSVSTLTIQRTQQEDSAVYLCASSLEASGGEYEQYFGPGTRLTVT.

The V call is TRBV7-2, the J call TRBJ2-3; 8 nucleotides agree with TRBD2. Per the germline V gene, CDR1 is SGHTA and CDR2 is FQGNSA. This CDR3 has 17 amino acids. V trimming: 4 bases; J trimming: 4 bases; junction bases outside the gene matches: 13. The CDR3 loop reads CASSSNPGLVSSDTQYF. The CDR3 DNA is TGTGCCAGCAGCTCGAATCCGGGACTAGTTTCTTCAGATACGCAGTATTTT.

The CDR3 protein is CASSYGGGETQYF. CDR3 DNA sequence: TGTGCCAGCAGTTACGGTGGGGGGGAGACCCAGTACTTC. V usage is TRBV6-5 and J usage is TRBJ2-5; maybe TRBD2 (6 bases). Trimming took 2 bases from V and 5 from J, leaving 9 bases between them. The V gene's germline CDR1 is MNHEY and CDR2 SVGAGI. The CDR3 runs 13 residues.

The CDR3 nucleotides are TGTGCCAGTAGTATTCCGGGACAAAACCTCTACGAGCAGTACTTC. It codes for CASSIPGQNLYEQYF. The chain recombines TRBV19 with TRBJ2-7, with D tentatively TRBD1 (6 bases). The CDR3 is 15 amino acids. In germline, CDR1 is LNHDA, CDR2 SQIVND (reference sequence). V gave up 3 bases and J gave up 3 bases, with 15 bases separating them. Full variable domain (rest looked up from reference TRBV19 and TRBJ2-7): DGGITQSPKYLFRKEGQNVTLSCEQNLNHDAMYWYRQDPGQGLRLIYYSQIVNDFQKGDIAEGYSVSREKKESFPLTVTSAQKNPTAFYLCASSIPGQNLYEQYFGPGTRLTVT.